The 27 T cell receptor beta chains reported below all come from one sample, sequenced in a study of vaccination and CD4 T cells after COVID-19. Sequenced with the Oncomine TCR Beta short-read assay was DNA taken from cultured CD4+ T cells. TCRdb used MiXCR to reprocess the PCR reads, holding one entry per CDR3 protein. Of 12,000 or so distinct CDR3 sequences listed, around 50% are singletons. Their antigen targets remain unknown. Stated treatment: roughly 11-day PBMC culture with coronavirus spike peptide pools or control peptides (ViraFEST assay). The sequenced sample was CD4+ T cells from blood, cultured in vitro. The source is a human donor who had recovered from COVID-19.

The chain combines TRBV7-2 with TRBJ2-4; TRBD1 matches 7 bases. Germline V gene data show CDR1 as SGHTA and CDR2 as FQGNSA. With 5 bases clipped from V and 2 bases from J, the junction kept 6 bases outside the gene matches. The CDR3 length is 15 residues. CDR3 loop: CASSAMTGSKNIQYF. Here the CDR3 DNA reads TGTGCCAGCAGCGCAATGACAGGGTCCAAAAACATTCAGTACTTC.

Only a few counts were recorded for this clonotype. The chain has TRBV20-1 and TRBJ1-5, with TRBD1 identical over 8 bases. V gave up 7 bases and J gave up 6 bases; unmatched junction bases: 14. The CDR3 sequence is 15 residues long. Germline CDR1 DFQATT, CDR2 SNEGSKA (reference sequence). In nucleotides, the CDR3 is TGCAGTGTCGCGCAGGGGGCGAGGTTTTCTCAGCCCCAGCATTTT. Translated, it gives CSVAQGARFSQPQHF.

This clonotype has a handful of counts. This chain links TRBV7-9 with TRBJ1-6; D uncertain. CDR3 size: 15 residues. Germline assignment: CDR1 SEHNR and CDR2 FQNEAQ (reference sequence). Trimming cost V 3 bases and J 8 bases, with 14 bases left between them. CDR3 sequence: CASSLARVRDSPLHF. In DNA, the CDR3 is TGTGCCAGCAGCTTGGCCCGGGTGAGGGATTCACCCCTCCACTTT.

The chain recombines TRBV20-1 with TRBJ2-5; TRBD1 matches 8 bases. Germline V gene data show CDR1 as DFQATT and CDR2 as SNEGSKA (reference sequence). The CDR3 contains 12 residues. Trimming at V came to 7 bases and at J to 2 bases, leaving 3 bases not matched to a gene. CDR3 in amino acids: CSGGTGQETQYF. The CDR3 nucleotides read TGCAGTGGGGGGACAGGACAAGAGACCCAGTACTTC.

The rearrangement links TRBV20-1 to TRBJ1-1; D remains unclear. Trimming removed 0 bases at V and 1 base at J, with 12 bases between. The CDR3 spans 15 residues. Germline V gene sequence: CDR1 DFQATT, CDR2 SNEGSKA (reference sequence). CDR3 bases: TGCAGTGCTAGAGAGCCTACAAAGGGGAACACTGAAGCTTTCTTT. Its translation: CSAREPTKGNTEAFF.

This clonotype was detected a few times. This rearrangement joins TRBV12-3 or TRBV12-4 to TRBJ2-5; no clear D. The CDR3 is made up of 13 amino acids. Trimming cost V 3 bases and J 4 bases, with 9 bases left between them. CDR3 in amino acids: CASSFGIGETQYF. The CDR3 DNA reads as TGTGCCAGCAGTTTTGGAATTGGAGAGACCCAGTACTTC.

This clonotype appeared a few times. The V call is TRBV20-1, the J call TRBJ2-7; 8 bases map to TRBD2. Trimming removed 3 bases from V and 2 bases from J; junction bases left unmatched: 15. The germline CDR1 and CDR2 sequences are DFQATT and SNEGSKA (reference sequence). The CDR3 is made up of 17 amino acids. The CDR3 DNA reads as TGCAGTGCTAGGCCCCGCGGGACCGGGACTAGGGCCTACGAGCAGTACTTC. It specifies CSARPRGTGTRAYEQYF.

The gene calls are TRBV12-3 or TRBV12-4 and TRBJ1-4; 7 bases are shared with TRBD1. Trimming removed 5 bases from V and 4 bases from J; junction bases left unmatched: 4. This CDR3 is built from 14 residues. The CDR3 DNA is TGTGCCAGCAGTCCAGGGGGGGGTAATGAAAAACTGTTTTTT. Its translation: CASSPGGGNEKLFF.

The V and J genes are TRBV6-1 and TRBJ1-2; D perhaps matches TRBD1 (6 bases). The CDR3 length is 14 residues. Between the trimmed V and J ends, which lost 2 bases and 8 bases, there was a span of 15 bases. Germline V lookup: CDR1 MNHNS, CDR2 SASEGT. The CDR3, as DNA: TGTGCCAGCAGTGAAACGGGGGCGTCGGTCGGCTACACCTTC. The encoded protein is CASSETGASVGYTF.

The rearrangement uses TRBV19 and TRBJ2-7; 11 bases map to TRBD1. Looked up from germline, CDR1 is LNHDA and CDR2 is SQIVND (reference sequence). CDR3 length equals 15 residues. Trimming removed 4 bases from V and 3 bases from J; junction bases left unmatched: 5. CDR3 residues: CASSKAGTGGYEQYF. CDR3 coding DNA: TGTGCCAGTAGTAAAGCCGGGACAGGGGGCTACGAGCAGTACTTC.

The chain recombines TRBV10-3 with TRBJ2-5; D gene ambiguous. Germline V gene data show CDR1 as ENHRY and CDR2 as SYGVKD. CDR3 length equals 12 residues. V lost 10 bases and J lost 0, with 9 bases in between. The CDR3 region is CATTGNQETQYF. The DNA of the CDR3 is TGTGCCACCACGGGTAACCAAGAGACCCAGTACTTC.

This clonotype was recorded a few times. The V and J genes are TRBV20-1 and TRBJ1-3; no clear D. V dropped 7 bases and J dropped 2 bases, with 6 bases sitting between them. CDR1 DFQATT and CDR2 SNEGSKA come from the germline V gene (reference sequence). This CDR3 is built from 11 residues. CDR3 DNA sequence: TGCAGTGTAACAGCTGGAAACACCATATATTTT. Amino acid sequence: CSVTAGNTIYF.

The CDR3 loop is CASSLLAGGNSYNEQFF. In DNA, the CDR3 is TGTGCCAGCAGTTTACTAGCGGGGGGGAACTCCTACAATGAGCAGTTCTTC. The chain is built from TRBV6-5 and TRBJ2-1; 13 bases map to TRBD2. There are 17 residues in the CDR3. The germline gives CDR1 MNHEY, CDR2 SVGAGI. V was clipped by 4 bases and J by 0 bases; unmatched bases: 3.

This sequence joins TRBV20-1 and TRBJ2-7; 8 positions agree with TRBD1. V shed 6 bases, J shed 7 bases, and the junction held 8 bases outside the gene matches. Germline values: CDR1 DFQATT, CDR2 SNEGSKA (reference sequence). The CDR3 has 12 residues. As DNA, the CDR3 is TGCAGTGCGAGTGGACAGGGTGGAGAGCAGTACTTC. It yields the protein CSASGQGGEQYF.

The rearrangement uses TRBV6-1 and TRBJ1-5, with no clear D. The ends were cut back, 6 bases at V and 4 bases at J, with 7 bases in the middle. Per the germline V gene, CDR1 is MNHNS and CDR2 is SASEGT. The CDR3 loop spans 12 amino acids. The CDR3 protein is CASSPTNQPQHF. In nucleotides, the CDR3 is TGTGCCAGCAGCCCTACAAATCAGCCCCAGCATTTT.

A few counts support this clonotype. The chain recombines TRBV20-1 with TRBJ2-1, with 8 bases identical to TRBD2. Looked up from germline, CDR1 is DFQATT and CDR2 is SNEGSKA (reference sequence). The CDR3 contains 15 residues. V dropped 5 bases and J dropped 0; count of bases not matched to a gene: 6. The DNA for the CDR3 is TGCAGTGCTGAACCCGGGACTAGCTCCTACAATGAGCAGTTCTTC. Protein sequence: CSAEPGTSSYNEQFF.

The rearrangement joins TRBV7-9 to TRBJ1-4, with 7 bases fitting TRBD1. The V gene's germline CDR1 is SEHNR and CDR2 FQNEAQ (reference sequence). The CDR3 has 16 residues. The ends lost 3 bases at V and 0 bases at J; junction bases unmatched: 4. The CDR3: CASSFQGQTTNEKLFF. The CDR3, as DNA: TGTGCCAGCAGCTTCCAGGGACAGACAACTAATGAAAAACTGTTTTTT.

The table lists this clonotype with a few counts. The rearrangement uses TRBV6-5 and TRBJ2-5; TRBD1 aligns across 10 bases. CDR1 MNHEY and CDR2 SVGAGI come from the germline V gene. The CDR3 is 14 amino acids. V dropped 4 bases and J dropped 2; count of bases not matched to a gene: 1. CDR3 region: CASSWTGGQETQYF. DNA for the CDR3: TGTGCCAGCAGTTGGACAGGGGGGCAAGAGACCCAGTACTTC.

The chain combines TRBV7-9 with TRBJ2-6, with a weak D call TRBD2 (6 bases). Germline values: CDR1 SEHNR, CDR2 FQNEAQ (reference sequence). This CDR3 spans 18 amino acids. V was trimmed by 6 bases and J by 0 bases, leaving 18 bases between them. CDR3 amino acids: CASRDRDGRSSGANVLTF. As DNA, the CDR3 is TGTGCCAGCAGGGACCGGGACGGGAGATCCTCTGGGGCCAACGTCCTGACTTTC.

The CDR3 loop reads CASRRRAGSTTEAFF. CDR3 coding DNA: TGTGCCAGCAGGCGCCGGGCAGGGAGTACCACTGAAGCTTTCTTT. The V gene is TRBV28, the J gene TRBJ1-1; tentatively, D is TRBD1 (5 bases). V lost 6 bases to trimming and J lost 4 bases, with 18 bases between them. CDR1 MDHEN and CDR2 SYDVKM come from the germline V gene. CDR3 size: 15 residues.

This sequence joins TRBV29-1 and TRBJ1-1; tentative D call: TRBD1 (6 bases). The CDR3 spans 15 residues. The V gene's germline CDR1 is SQVTM and CDR2 ANQGSEA. V dropped 5 bases and J dropped 1 base, with 17 bases sitting between them. CDR3 nucleotides: TGCAGCGTTATCCCTGTTCGCAGGGGGAACACTGAAGCTTTCTTT. Translating it yields CSVIPVRRGNTEAFF.

The chain employs TRBV2 and TRBJ1-2; D is perhaps TRBD1 (5 bases). From germline, CDR1 is SNHLY and CDR2 FYNNEI. The CDR3 consists of 13 residues. V shed 7 bases and J shed 8 bases, with 17 bases lying between them. The CDR3 DNA reads as TGTGCCAGCACCCCCGGGGGGTTGACAGGCTACACCTTC. Encoded protein: CASTPGGLTGYTF. Supplemented by reference TRBV2 and TRBJ1-2, the full variable domain reads EPEVTQTPSHQVTQMGQEVILRCVPISNHLYFYWYRQILGQKVEFLVSFYNNEISEKSEIFDDQFSVERPDGSNFTLKIRSTKLEDSAMYFCASTPGGLTGYTFGSGTRLTVV.

The chain is built from TRBV20-1 and TRBJ1-4; TRBD1 might be the D (5 bases). CDR3 length equals 13 residues. The V and J ends lost 6 bases and 6 bases respectively, with 14 bases between them. Germline V gene data show CDR1 as DFQATT and CDR2 as SNEGSKA (reference sequence). CDR3 nucleotides: TGCAGTGCCCCAACAGGTCTGCATGAAAAACTGTTTTTT. Residues: CSAPTGLHEKLFF.

This sequence joins TRBV20-1 and TRBJ2-7; D call uncertain. V lost 3 bases, J lost 3 bases, and 30 bases lay in between. CDR3 length: 19 residues. Germline V gene sequence: CDR1 DFQATT, CDR2 SNEGSKA (reference sequence). DNA for the CDR3: TGCAGTGCTAGTAGGCCAGACCCCCCGGTTGTGCGAACCTACTACGAGCAGTACTTC. Translation: CSASRPDPPVVRTYYEQYF.

V gene TRBV30 combines with J gene TRBJ2-2; D is undetermined. This CDR3 has 15 residues. Trimming cost V 2 bases and J 4 bases, with 14 bases left between them. CDR1 and CDR2 (germline): GTSNPN, SVGIG (reference sequence). The CDR3 here is CAWSQGFSTTGELFF. The CDR3 DNA sequence: TGTGCCTGGAGTCAAGGTTTCTCGACCACCGGGGAGCTGTTTTTT.

The chain has TRBV21-1 and TRBJ2-3. TRBV21-1 is assigned pseudogene status. The CDR3 is 12 amino acids. The CDR3 reads CASNCSTDTQYF. Here the CDR3 DNA reads TGTGCCAGCAATTGCAGCACAGATACGCAGTATTTT.

This chain links TRBV7-8 with TRBJ2-7, with D possibly being TRBD1 (6 bases). The CDR3 runs to 14 residues. CDR1 and CDR2 (germline): SGHVS, FQNEAQ. Trimming took 3 bases from V and 7 from J, leaving 16 bases between them. CDR3 sequence reads: CASSFQGLLGEQYF. CDR3 coding DNA: TGTGCCAGCAGCTTTCAGGGGCTCTTGGGGGAGCAGTACTTC.